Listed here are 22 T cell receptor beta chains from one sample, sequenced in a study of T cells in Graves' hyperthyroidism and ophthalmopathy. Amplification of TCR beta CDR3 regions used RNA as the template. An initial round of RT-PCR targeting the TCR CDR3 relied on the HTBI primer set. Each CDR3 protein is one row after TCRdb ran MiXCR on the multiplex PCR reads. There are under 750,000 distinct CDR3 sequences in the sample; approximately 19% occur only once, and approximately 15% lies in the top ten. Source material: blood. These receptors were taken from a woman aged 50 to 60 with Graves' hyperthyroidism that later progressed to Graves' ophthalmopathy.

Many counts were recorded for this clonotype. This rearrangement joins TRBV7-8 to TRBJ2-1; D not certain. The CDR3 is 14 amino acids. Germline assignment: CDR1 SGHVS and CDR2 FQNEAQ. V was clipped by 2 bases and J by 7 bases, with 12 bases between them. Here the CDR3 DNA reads TGTGCCAGCAGCTTATCGTCTAACTTGAATGAGCAGTTCTTC. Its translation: CASSLSSNLNEQFF.

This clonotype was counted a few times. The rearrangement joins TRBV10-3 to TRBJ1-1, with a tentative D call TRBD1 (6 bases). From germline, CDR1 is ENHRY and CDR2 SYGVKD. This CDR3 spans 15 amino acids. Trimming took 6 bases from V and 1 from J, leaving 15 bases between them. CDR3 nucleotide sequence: TGTGCCATCAGGAAGACCGGGACAAGGAACACTGAAGCTTTCTTT. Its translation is CAIRKTGTRNTEAFF.

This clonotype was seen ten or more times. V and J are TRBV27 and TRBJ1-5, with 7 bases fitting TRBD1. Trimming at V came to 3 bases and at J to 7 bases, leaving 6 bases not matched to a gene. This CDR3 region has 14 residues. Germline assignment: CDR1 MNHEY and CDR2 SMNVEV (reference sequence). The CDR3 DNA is TGTGCCAGCAGTTTTGGACAGGCGGACCAGCCCCAGCATTTT. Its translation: CASSFGQADQPQHF.

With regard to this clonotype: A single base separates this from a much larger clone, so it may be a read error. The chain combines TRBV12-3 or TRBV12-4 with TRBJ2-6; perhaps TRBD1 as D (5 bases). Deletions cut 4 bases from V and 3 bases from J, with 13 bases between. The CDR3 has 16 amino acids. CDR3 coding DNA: TGTGCCAGCAGTTCCGTTTCAGGGTATGGGGCCAACGTCCTGACTTTC. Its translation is CASSSVSGYGANVLTF.

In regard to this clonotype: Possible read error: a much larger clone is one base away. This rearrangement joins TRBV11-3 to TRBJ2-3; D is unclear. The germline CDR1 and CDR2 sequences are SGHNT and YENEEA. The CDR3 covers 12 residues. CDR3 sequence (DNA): TGTGCCGGCAGCTTGGGCGTAGATACGCAGTATTTT. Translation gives CAGSLGVDTQYF.

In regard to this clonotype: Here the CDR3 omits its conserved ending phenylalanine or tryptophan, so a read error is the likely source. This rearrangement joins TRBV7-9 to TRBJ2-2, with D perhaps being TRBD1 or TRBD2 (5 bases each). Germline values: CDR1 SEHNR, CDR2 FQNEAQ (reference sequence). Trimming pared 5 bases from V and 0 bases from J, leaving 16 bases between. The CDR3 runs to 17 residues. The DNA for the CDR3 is TGTGCCAGCAGCACCCGACGCAGGGACGCGAACACCGGGGAGCTGTTTCTT. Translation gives CASSTRRRDANTGELFL.

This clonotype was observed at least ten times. In DNA, the CDR3 is TGTGCCAGCAGCCTGCCGGTACCGGGACAGGGGGGCAATGAGCAGTTCTTC. Its protein is CASSLPVPGQGGNEQFF. This rearrangement joins TRBV3-1 to TRBJ2-1; 11 bases agree with TRBD1. Germline CDR1 and CDR2: LGHDT and YNNKEL (reference sequence). Losses at the gene ends were 4 bases for V and 6 bases for J; bases not matched to a gene: 11. The CDR3 spans 17 residues.

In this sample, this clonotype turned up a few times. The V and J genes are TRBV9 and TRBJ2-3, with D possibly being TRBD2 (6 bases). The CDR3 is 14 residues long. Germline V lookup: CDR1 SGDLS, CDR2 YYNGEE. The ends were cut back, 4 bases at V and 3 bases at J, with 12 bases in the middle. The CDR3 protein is CASSLRTITDTQYF. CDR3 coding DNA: TGTGCCAGCAGCTTACGGACTATTACAGATACGCAGTATTTT.

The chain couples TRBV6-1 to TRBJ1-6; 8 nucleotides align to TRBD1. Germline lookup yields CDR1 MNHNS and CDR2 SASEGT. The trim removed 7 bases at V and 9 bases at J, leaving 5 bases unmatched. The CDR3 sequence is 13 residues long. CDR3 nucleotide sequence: TGTGCCAGCACCCTAGACAGGGGTTCACCCCTCCACTTT. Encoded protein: CASTLDRGSPLHF.

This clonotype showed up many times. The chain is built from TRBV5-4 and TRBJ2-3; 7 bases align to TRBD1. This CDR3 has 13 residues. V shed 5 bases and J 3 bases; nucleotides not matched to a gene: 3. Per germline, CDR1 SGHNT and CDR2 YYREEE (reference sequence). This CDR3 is CASRSQGTDTQYF. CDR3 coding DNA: TGTGCCAGCAGATCACAGGGGACAGATACGCAGTATTTT.

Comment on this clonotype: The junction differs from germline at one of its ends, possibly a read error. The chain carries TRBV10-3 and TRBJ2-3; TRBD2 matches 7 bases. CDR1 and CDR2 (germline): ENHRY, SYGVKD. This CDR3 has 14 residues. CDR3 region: CAVRFSGGTDTQYF. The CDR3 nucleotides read TGTGCCGTCAGATTCAGCGGGGGCACAGATACGCAGTATTTT.

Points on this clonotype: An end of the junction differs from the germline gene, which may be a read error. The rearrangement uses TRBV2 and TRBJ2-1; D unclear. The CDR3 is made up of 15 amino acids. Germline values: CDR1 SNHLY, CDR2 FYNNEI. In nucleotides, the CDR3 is TGTGCCAGCAGTGAATCCCCCCGGCCCTACAGTGAGCAGTTCTTC. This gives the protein CASSESPRPYSEQFF.

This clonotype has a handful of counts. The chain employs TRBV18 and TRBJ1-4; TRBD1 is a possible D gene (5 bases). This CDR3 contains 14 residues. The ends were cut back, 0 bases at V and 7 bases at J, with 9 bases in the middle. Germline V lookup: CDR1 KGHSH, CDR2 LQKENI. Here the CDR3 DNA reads TGTGCCAGCTCACCACCGGACACCTTTGAAAAACTGTTTTTT. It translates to CASSPPDTFEKLFF.

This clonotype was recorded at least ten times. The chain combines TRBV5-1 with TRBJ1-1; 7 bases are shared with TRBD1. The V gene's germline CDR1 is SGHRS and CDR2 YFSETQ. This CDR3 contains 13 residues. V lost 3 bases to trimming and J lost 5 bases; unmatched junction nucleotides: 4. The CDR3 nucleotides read TGCGCCAGCAGCTCCCGCAGGGGGACTGAAGCTTTCTTT. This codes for CASSSRRGTEAFF.

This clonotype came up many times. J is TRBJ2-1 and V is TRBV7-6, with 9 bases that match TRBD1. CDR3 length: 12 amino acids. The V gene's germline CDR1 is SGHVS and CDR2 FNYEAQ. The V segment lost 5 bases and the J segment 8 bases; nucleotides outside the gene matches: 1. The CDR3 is CASSRQGDEQFF. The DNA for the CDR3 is TGTGCCAGCAGCCGACAGGGGGATGAGCAGTTCTTC.

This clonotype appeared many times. DNA of the CDR3: TGTGCCAGCAGCCCCGGGGTGTGGTCACAGAACACTGAAGCTTTCTTT. Translating it yields CASSPGVWSQNTEAFF. The chain is built from TRBV7-9 and TRBJ1-1; no firm D call. This CDR3 has 16 amino acids. The V gene's germline CDR1 is SEHNR and CDR2 FQNEAQ (reference sequence). Trimming shortened V by 5 bases and J by 1 base, and 17 bases separated the two germline ends.

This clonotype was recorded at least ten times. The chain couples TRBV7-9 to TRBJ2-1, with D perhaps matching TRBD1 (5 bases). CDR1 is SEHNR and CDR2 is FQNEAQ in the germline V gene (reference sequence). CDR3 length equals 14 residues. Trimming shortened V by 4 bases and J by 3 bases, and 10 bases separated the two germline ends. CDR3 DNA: TGTGCCAGCAGCTCACCGACAGACTACAATGAGCAGTTCTTC. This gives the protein CASSSPTDYNEQFF.

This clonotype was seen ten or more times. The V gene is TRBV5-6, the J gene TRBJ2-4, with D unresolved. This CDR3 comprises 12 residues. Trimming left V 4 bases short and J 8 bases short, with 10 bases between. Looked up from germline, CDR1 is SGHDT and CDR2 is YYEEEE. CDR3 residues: CASSQDADIQYF. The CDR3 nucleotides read TGTGCCAGCAGCCAAGACGCCGACATTCAGTACTTC.

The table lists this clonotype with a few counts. In nucleotides, the CDR3 is TGTGCCAGCAGCGTAGATATAGGGGGCCTTGAGACCCAGTACTTC. Protein sequence: CASSVDIGGLETQYF. This chain connects TRBV9 to TRBJ2-5; 7 nucleotides align to TRBD1. CDR1 is SGDLS and CDR2 is YYNGEE in the germline V gene. This CDR3 comprises 15 residues. The V gene end was trimmed by 0 bases and the J gene end by 5 bases; junction bases not matched to a gene: 7.

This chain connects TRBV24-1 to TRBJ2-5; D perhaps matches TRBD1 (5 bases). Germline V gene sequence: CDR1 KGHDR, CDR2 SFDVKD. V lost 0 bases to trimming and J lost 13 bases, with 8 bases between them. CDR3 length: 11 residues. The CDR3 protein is CATSDLSGAYF. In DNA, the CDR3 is TGTGCCACCAGTGATTTGTCTGGGGCGTACTTC.

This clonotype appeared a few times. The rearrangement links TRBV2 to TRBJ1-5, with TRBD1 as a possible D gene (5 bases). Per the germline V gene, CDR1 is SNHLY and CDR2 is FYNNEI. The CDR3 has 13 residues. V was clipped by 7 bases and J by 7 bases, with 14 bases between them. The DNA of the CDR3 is TGTGCCAGCAATTCGGGGCGCGGCCAGCCCCAGCATTTT. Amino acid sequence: CASNSGRGQPQHF.

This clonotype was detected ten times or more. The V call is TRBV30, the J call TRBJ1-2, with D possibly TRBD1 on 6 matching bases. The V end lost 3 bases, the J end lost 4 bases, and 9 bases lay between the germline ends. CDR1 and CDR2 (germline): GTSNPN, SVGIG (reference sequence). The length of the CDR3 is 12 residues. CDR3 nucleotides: TGTGCCTGGAGCCCGGACAGCTATGGCTACACCTTC. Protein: CAWSPDSYGYTF.